A selection of T cell receptor beta chains follows, all from one sample in a study of shared clonotypes between healthy human individuals. Sequencing was performed with immunoSEQ multiplex PCR; in TCRdb, only in-frame clones are kept and a portion is missing. This sample has roughly 2 million clones; approximately 94% occur once, and the top ten carry more than 0.1%. Sequenced input: naive CD4+ T cells sorted from blood. The origin of the receptors is a man between 18 and 35 years old in good health. Both conserved end residues are part of each CDR3. The order of the fields is J gene, D gene, V gene, clone size, CDR3 DNA, CDR3 protein. The D gene is left open where the match is weak. Clone size is given for some rows only: seen once, a few or many times, or a class if the clone is expanded.

>TRBJ1-4|NA|TRBV6-5|NA
TGTGCCAGCAGAGGGATAAATGAAAAACTGTTTTTT
CASRGINEKLFF
>TRBJ1-5|NA|TRBV2|NA
TGTGCCAGCAGACCTCGCACGGGGGGCGTTCAGCCCCAGCATTTT
CASRPRTGGVQPQHF
>TRBJ2-1|TRBD2|TRBV2|NA
TGTGCCAGCAGTGGTCGAGGGACTAGCGGGTACAATGAGCAGTTCTTC
CASSGRGTSGYNEQFF
>TRBJ2-5|NA|TRBV19|NA
TGTGCCAGTCAAAGAATAGGGATCCCCAATAACCAAGAGACCCAGTACTTC
CASQRIGIPNNQETQYF
>TRBJ2-6|TRBD1|TRBV5-1|NA
TGCGCCAGCAGCATCGACAGGGGACGGGCCAACGTCCTGACTTTC
CASSIDRGRANVLTF
>TRBJ2-7|TRBD1|TRBV27|NA
TGTGCCAGCAGTTTGGGCGGGACAGGGCCCTACGAGCAGTACTTC
CASSLGGTGPYEQYF
>TRBJ1-3|TRBD1|TRBV28|NA
TGTGCCAGCACCCCTAGCGACAGGGCTGGAAACACCATATATTTT
CASTPSDRAGNTIYF
>TRBJ2-3|TRBD2|TRBV9|NA
TGTGCCAGCAGCGTAGGAGAGCGGGGGGATCGGGGTTCAGATACGCAGTATTTT
CASSVGERGDRGSDTQYF
>TRBJ2-4|TRBD2|TRBV28|NA
TGTGCCAGCGCGGGACTAGCGGGGGGGCCGGGAAACATTCAGTACTTC
CASAGLAGGPGNIQYF
>TRBJ2-6|NA|TRBV6-5|NA
TGTGCCAGCAGTTATGCCTCTGGGGCCAACGTCCTGACTTTC
CASSYASGANVLTF
>TRBJ2-7|NA|TRBV18|NA
TGTGCCAGCCTTCCTACCCTGGGGAGCTCGACGCAGTACTTC
CASLPTLGSSTQYF
>TRBJ1-4|TRBD1|TRBV6-1|NA
TGTGCCAGCAGGGAACAGGGGGCGACTGAAAAACTGTTTTTT
CASREQGATEKLFF
>TRBJ1-2|NA|TRBV30|NA
TGTGCCTGGAGTACCGGACAGCACAACTATGGCTACACCTTC
CAWSTGQHNYGYTF
>TRBJ2-6|NA|TRBV5-1|NA
TGCGCCAGCAGCTTGGGCTGGCAGGGTTACTACTCTGGGGCCAACGTCCTGACTTTC
CASSLGWQGYYSGANVLTF
>TRBJ2-7|NA|TRBV7-2|NA
TGTGCCAGCAGCTTAGTCCCCGTAGCGCCCAGCTCCTACGAGCAGTACTTC
CASSLVPVAPSSYEQYF
>TRBJ2-2|NA|TRBV30|NA
TGTGCCTGGAGTGTCTCTCCTAGCGGGGAGCTGTTTTTT
CAWSVSPSGELFF
>TRBJ2-2|NA|TRBV10-2|NA
TGCGCCAGCGGGGCTAGCTGGCCCGGGGAGCTGTTTTTT
CASGASWPGELFF
>TRBJ2-3|NA|TRBV20-1|NA
TGCAGTGCGGGCGACTCCTCTGCGCAGTATTTT
CSAGDSSAQYF
>TRBJ2-7|NA|TRBV5-6|NA
TGTGCCAGCAGCTACCGCCGGACAGCTGCCTACGAGCAGTACTTC
CASSYRRTAAYEQYF
>TRBJ1-3|NA|TRBV14|few
TGTGCCAGCAGCCAAGCTGGAAACACCATATATTTT
CASSQAGNTIYF
>TRBJ1-2|NA|TRBV29-1|NA
TGCAGCGTTGAAGGTTCGGGGAATTGGGGCTACACCTTC
CSVEGSGNWGYTF
>TRBJ1-2|NA|TRBV30|once
TGTGCCTGGAGTGTACATCGGCCTAAGGATGGCTACACCTTC
CAWSVHRPKDGYTF
>TRBJ1-2|NA|TRBV7-9|NA
TGTGCCAGCAGCTTACGGGACTATGGCTACACCTTC
CASSLRDYGYTF
>TRBJ1-6|NA|TRBV11-3|NA
TGTGCCAGCAGCCACGAAGGGAATTCACCCCTCCACTTT
CASSHEGNSPLHF
>TRBJ2-3|NA|TRBV7-9|NA
TGTGCCAGCAGCTTAGTAGGGAGCACAGATACGCAGTATTTT
CASSLVGSTDTQYF
>TRBJ1-5|NA|TRBV18|NA
TGTGCCAGCTCACCAACGGGGGATAGCAATCAGCCCCAGCATTTT
CASSPTGDSNQPQHF
>TRBJ1-4|TRBD1|TRBV14|NA
TGTGCCAGCAGCCTTAGGACAGGGGAAAATGAAAAACTGTTTTTT
CASSLRTGENEKLFF
>TRBJ2-2|TRBD2|TRBV9|NA
TGTGCCAGCAGCGTAGTATCTGCGGGAGGGTTATCCGGGGAGCTGTTTTTT
CASSVVSAGGLSGELFF
>TRBJ1-4|NA|TRBV28|NA
TGTGCCAGCAGTCTAACTACAACTAATGAAAAACTGTTTTTT
CASSLTTTNEKLFF
>TRBJ2-2|NA|TRBV5-4|NA
TGTGCCAGCACCTCGGAAGGGGCACTTGGGGAGCTGTTTTTT
CASTSEGALGELFF
>TRBJ2-3|TRBD2|TRBV13|NA
TGTGCCAGCAGCTGGCGCGGGACTAGCGGGGGCGGGGATACGCAGTATTTT
CASSWRGTSGGGDTQYF
>TRBJ2-3|NA|TRBV5-1|NA
TGCGCCAGCAGCTTTCACGGGGCGAGCACAGATACGCAGTATTTT
CASSFHGASTDTQYF
>TRBJ2-3|TRBD1|TRBV5-1|NA
TGCGCCAGCAGCTTGGCTAGCACACAATGGAGCACAGGGGCGCAGTATTTT
CASSLASTQWSTGAQYF
>TRBJ1-2|NA|TRBV2|NA
TGTGCCAGCAGTGAAGGGGGAGGAATTGAGGGCTACACCTTC
CASSEGGGIEGYTF
>TRBJ2-3|TRBD2|TRBV10-3|NA
TGTGCCACCCTGGGGGGGGGAGATACGCAGTATTTT
CATLGGGDTQYF
>TRBJ2-3|NA|TRBV5-4|NA
TGTGCCAGCAGCTACTCTGACCGTCCGGATACGCAGTATTTT
CASSYSDRPDTQYF
>TRBJ2-2|TRBD2|TRBV29-1|NA
TGCAGCGTTGTCCTAGCGGGGGTCTTCACCGGGGAGCTGTTTTTT
CSVVLAGVFTGELFF
>TRBJ1-2|NA|TRBV20-1|NA
TGCAGTGCTCCTCCGGCTGATGGCTACACCTTC
CSAPPADGYTF
>TRBJ1-1|NA|TRBV5-6|once
TGTGCCAGCAGCTTGTTAGATAGCAGGGGCGTCATGAACACTGAAGCTTTCTTT
CASSLLDSRGVMNTEAFF
>TRBJ2-1|TRBD2|TRBV19|NA
TGTGCCAGTAGTATAGAAAGTTGGACTAGCGGGAGTAATGAGCAGTTCTTC
CASSIESWTSGSNEQFF
>TRBJ1-2|NA|TRBV5-1|NA
TGCGCCAGCAGCTTGGGGTTGGGGCAGGGGCGCCGCTACACCTTC
CASSLGLGQGRRYTF
>TRBJ1-5|NA|TRBV7-9|NA
TGTGCCAGCAGCTTAGGAGCCAATCAGCCCCAGCATTTT
CASSLGANQPQHF
>TRBJ2-7|TRBD1|TRBV5-1|NA
TGCGCCAGCAGCTTGACAGGGGAGCGCCCTTACGAGCAGTACTTC
CASSLTGERPYEQYF
>TRBJ1-1|NA|TRBV30|NA
TGTGCCTGGAGTGCCCCCGGGCCATACAAGAACACTGAAGCTTTCTTT
CAWSAPGPYKNTEAFF
>TRBJ1-2|NA|TRBV7-2|NA
TGTGCCAGCAGCGCATCACGGCTTTATGGCTACACCTTC
CASSASRLYGYTF
>TRBJ1-1|NA|TRBV11-2|NA
TGTGCCAGCAGCTTAAAGGGCGTAGTCACTGAAGCTTTCTTT
CASSLKGVVTEAFF
>TRBJ2-1|NA|TRBV11-2|NA
TGTGCCAGCAGCTTATCCAGCTACAATGAGCAGTTCTTC
CASSLSSYNEQFF
>TRBJ1-5|NA|TRBV2|NA
TGTGCCAGCTCGTCGGAGGCTCTCAATCAGCCCCAGCATTTT
CASSSEALNQPQHF
>TRBJ1-4|NA|TRBV7-9|NA
TGTGCCAGCAGCCCGGCGCGGCAATTTGCAACTAATGAAAAACTGTTTTTT
CASSPARQFATNEKLFF
>TRBJ1-4|TRBD1|TRBV5-1|NA
TGCGCCAGCAGCTTGGAACCACAGGGGGCCGGTGAAAAACTGTTTTTT
CASSLEPQGAGEKLFF
>TRBJ2-1|TRBD2|TRBV10-1|NA
TGCGCCAGCAGTGAGGGGACTAGCGGCTACAATGAGCAGTTCTTC
CASSEGTSGYNEQFF
>TRBJ2-1|TRBD2|TRBV10-3|NA
TGTGCCATCAGGGAGCGGGGGGGTTACAATGAGCAGTTCTTC
CAIRERGGYNEQFF
>TRBJ2-3|NA|TRBV11-2|NA
TGTGCCAGCAGCCCGTCCTCTGGGAGATCGACAGATACGCAGTATTTT
CASSPSSGRSTDTQYF
>TRBJ2-5|NA|TRBV29-1|NA
TGCAGCGGTCCTCAGGGTATTGAGACCCAGTACTTC
CSGPQGIETQYF